These 23 T cell receptor beta chains were all obtained from the same sample, sequenced in a study of T cell clusters in autoimmune cytopenias. TRB rearrangements were amplified by touch-down multiplex PCR with mixed TRB-A/B primers. TCRdb processed the multiplex PCR reads again and assigns one entry to each CDR3 protein, with no DNA. The sample totals several thousand distinct CDR3 sequences. Some 40,000 genome equivalents of blood DNA were amplified for TRB. The sequenced material came from peripheral blood. These receptors were collected from a human donor with an autoimmune cytopenia or autoimmune hepatitis (not recorded which).

By frequency, this clonotype is medium-sized. V gene TRBV5-6 combines with J gene TRBJ2-5; TCRdb lists TRBD1, though no DNA is available to test this call. Germline CDR1 SGHDT, CDR2 YYEEEE. The CDR3 sequence is 14 residues long. The CDR3 reads CASSSNWGQETQYF.

The V call is TRBV12-3 or TRBV12-4, the J call TRBJ2-5; TCRdb proposes TRBD2, but this gene call is untestable without DNA. The CDR3 is 17 amino acids. The CDR3: CASSPDMSGGSGETQYF.

Considering frequency, this clonotype is medium-sized. The rearrangement links TRBV27 to TRBJ2-5. The germline CDR1 and CDR2 sequences are MNHEY and SMNVEV (reference sequence). This CDR3 has 13 amino acids. The CDR3 sequence is CASSFSGGETQYF.

This clonotype is deemed medium-sized by its frequency. V and J are TRBV6-5 and TRBJ1-5; without DNA, the TCRdb call of TRBD1 cannot be checked. The CDR3 loop spans 13 amino acids. Per the germline V gene, CDR1 is MNHEY and CDR2 is SVGAGI. Here the CDR3 reads CASSSDRGQPQHF.

According to its frequency, this clonotype is medium-sized. This sequence joins TRBV12-3 or TRBV12-4 and TRBJ1-1; TCRdb names TRBD1, which stays unverified in the absence of DNA. This CDR3 has 18 amino acids. This chain's CDR3 is CASSTGTGGILMNTEAFF.

The chain employs TRBV4-3 and TRBJ2-4; without DNA, the TCRdb call of TRBD1 cannot be checked. The germline gives CDR1 LGHNA, CDR2 YSLEER. The CDR3 sequence is 21 residues long. This chain's CDR3 is CASSLSNRVTVNREGRNIQYF.

Measured by frequency, this clonotype is medium-sized. This sequence joins TRBV19 and TRBJ1-2; the D call from TCRdb, TRBD1, cannot be confirmed without DNA. This CDR3 spans 15 amino acids. Germline V CDR1 and CDR2: LNHDA, SQIVND (reference sequence). The CDR3 region is CASSPSRDNNYGYTF.

This chain links TRBV27 with TRBJ2-3. The CDR3 is 17 residues long. Germline assignment: CDR1 MNHEY and CDR2 SMNVEV (reference sequence). CDR3 sequence reads: CASSLLGILTSTDTQYF.

CDR3: CASSLTLGQVLRDEQYF. The rearrangement uses TRBV5-5 and TRBJ2-7; the D call from TCRdb, TRBD1, cannot be confirmed without DNA. The CDR3 extends over 17 amino acids. Germline values: CDR1 SGHKS, CDR2 YYEKEE (reference sequence).

V usage is TRBV12-3 or TRBV12-4 and J usage is TRBJ2-1; without DNA, the TCRdb call of TRBD1 cannot be checked. The CDR3 runs to 16 residues. CDR3 protein: CASRRSGARSYNEQFF.

This sequence joins TRBV7-9 and TRBJ2-3; TCRdb proposes TRBD2, but this gene call is untestable without DNA. CDR1 is SEHNR, CDR2 FQNEAQ, per germline (reference sequence). This CDR3 is 17 amino acids long. The CDR3 reads CASRGPTSGEFRDTQYF.

This sequence joins TRBV24-1 and TRBJ2-1; the D gene TCRdb calls, TRBD2, cannot be checked with no DNA. This CDR3 is built from 17 residues. Germline CDR1 is KGHDR and CDR2 is SFDVKD. CDR3 sequence reads: CATSVQGPVSSYNEQFF.

This clonotype is deemed medium-sized (0.01 to 0.1%) by its frequency. J is TRBJ2-7 and V is TRBV27; TCRdb's assignment of TRBD1 cannot be checked, as there is no DNA. CDR1 MNHEY and CDR2 SMNVEV come from the germline V gene (reference sequence). The CDR3 covers 15 residues. The CDR3 region is CASSGRGARGYEQYF.

This clonotype ranks as medium-sized in terms of frequency. CDR3 residues: CASSPSSANGELFF. The chain recombines TRBV18 with TRBJ2-2. Germline CDR1 and CDR2: KGHSH and LQKENI. The CDR3 runs to 14 residues.

V is TRBV20-1 and J is TRBJ2-7; TCRdb designates TRBD1, a call that cannot be tested without DNA. CDR1 is DFQATT, CDR2 SNEGSKA, per germline (reference sequence). This CDR3 spans 14 amino acids. The CDR3 reads CSARAPGTAYEQYF.

The genes are TRBV6-2 or TRBV6-3 and TRBJ2-1; the TRBD1 assignment by TCRdb is unverifiable without DNA. CDR1 and CDR2 from the germline V gene are MNHEY and SVGEGT. The CDR3 consists of 15 residues. The CDR3 region is CASRETGTGVREQFF.

CDR3 region: CATSDPGGIQETQYF. V usage is TRBV24-1 and J usage is TRBJ2-5; TCRdb lists TRBD1, though no DNA is available to test this call. The V gene's germline CDR1 is KGHDR and CDR2 SFDVKD. The CDR3 runs 15 residues.

This clonotype counts as medium-sized by frequency. This chain connects TRBV30 to TRBJ1-2; TCRdb names TRBD1, which stays unverified in the absence of DNA. Germline V gene sequence: CDR1 GTSNPN, CDR2 SVGIG (reference sequence). The CDR3 covers 13 residues. The CDR3: CAWNQGGLYGYTF.

This CDR3 reads CAISEFTQGRGAFF. The chain joins TRBV10-3 to TRBJ1-1; no DNA is available, so the TRBD1 call from TCRdb remains unchecked. The CDR3 sequence is 14 residues long. Per the germline V gene, CDR1 is ENHRY and CDR2 is SYGVKD.

By frequency, this clonotype is medium-sized. The chain has TRBV19 and TRBJ2-7; TCRdb selects TRBD1, and the lack of DNA leaves this call unchecked. Germline assignment: CDR1 LNHDA and CDR2 SQIVND (reference sequence). The CDR3 sequence is 14 residues long. The CDR3 reads CASTTGTGSSEQYF.

V is TRBV6-6 and J is TRBJ1-5. CDR3 length equals 12 residues. CDR1 is MNHNY, CDR2 SVGAGI, per germline (reference sequence). CDR3 loop: CASSYSIQPQHF.

This chain links TRBV30 with TRBJ1-2; TCRdb's D call of TRBD1 is untestable without DNA. The V gene's germline CDR1 is GTSNPN and CDR2 SVGIG (reference sequence). The CDR3 spans 12 residues. The CDR3 sequence: CASWAGTYGYTF.

The V call is TRBV6-2 or TRBV6-3, the J call TRBJ2-5. Per the germline V gene, CDR1 is MNHEY and CDR2 is SVGEGT. The CDR3 is 13 amino acids. The chain's CDR3 is CASRMTGKETQYF.